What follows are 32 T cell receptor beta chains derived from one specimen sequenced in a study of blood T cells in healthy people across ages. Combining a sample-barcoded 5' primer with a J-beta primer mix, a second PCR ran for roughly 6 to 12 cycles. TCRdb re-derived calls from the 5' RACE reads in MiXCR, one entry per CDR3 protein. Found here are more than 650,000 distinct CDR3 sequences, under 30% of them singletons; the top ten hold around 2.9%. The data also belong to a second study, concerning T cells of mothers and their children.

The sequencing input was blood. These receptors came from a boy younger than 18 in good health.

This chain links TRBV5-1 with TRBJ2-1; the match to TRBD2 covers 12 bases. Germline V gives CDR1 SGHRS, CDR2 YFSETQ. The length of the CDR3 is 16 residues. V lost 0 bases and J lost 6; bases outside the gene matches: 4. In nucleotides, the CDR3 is TGCGCCAGCAGCTTGGATCCTAGCGGGGGGGCCAATGAGCAGTTCTTC. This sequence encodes CASSLDPSGGANEQFF.

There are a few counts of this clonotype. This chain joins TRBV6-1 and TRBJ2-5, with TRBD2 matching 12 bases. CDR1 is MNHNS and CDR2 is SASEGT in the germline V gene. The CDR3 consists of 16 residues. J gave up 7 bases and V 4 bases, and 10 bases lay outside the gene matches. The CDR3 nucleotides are TGTGCCAGCAGTGGTCTAGCGGGGGGGCTAGTAGGGACCCAGTACTTC. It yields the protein CASSGLAGGLVGTQYF.

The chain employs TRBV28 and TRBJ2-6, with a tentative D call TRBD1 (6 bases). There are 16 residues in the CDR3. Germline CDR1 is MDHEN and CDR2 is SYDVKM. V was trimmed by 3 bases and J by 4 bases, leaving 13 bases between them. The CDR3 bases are TGTGCCAGCAGTTTTGGGGCAGGGGCGGGGGCCAACGTCCTGACTTTC. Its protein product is CASSFGAGAGANVLTF.

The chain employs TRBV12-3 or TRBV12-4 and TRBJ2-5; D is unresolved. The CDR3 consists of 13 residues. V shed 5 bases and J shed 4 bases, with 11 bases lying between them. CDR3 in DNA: TGTGCCAGCAGTGGTGCATTCGGAGAGACCCAGTACTTC. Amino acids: CASSGAFGETQYF.

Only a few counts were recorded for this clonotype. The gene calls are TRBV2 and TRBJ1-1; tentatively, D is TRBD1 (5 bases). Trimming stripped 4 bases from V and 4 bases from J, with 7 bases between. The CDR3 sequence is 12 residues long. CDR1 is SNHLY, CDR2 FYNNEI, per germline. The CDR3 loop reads CASSVRGTEAFF. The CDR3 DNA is TGTGCCAGCAGTGTAAGGGGCACTGAAGCTTTCTTT.

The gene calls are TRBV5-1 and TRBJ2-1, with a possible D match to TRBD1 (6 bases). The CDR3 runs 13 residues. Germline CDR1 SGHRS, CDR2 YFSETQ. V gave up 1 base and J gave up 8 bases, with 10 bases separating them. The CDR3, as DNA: TGCGCCAGCAGCTTGACAGGGATGGATGAGCAGTTCTTC. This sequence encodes CASSLTGMDEQFF.

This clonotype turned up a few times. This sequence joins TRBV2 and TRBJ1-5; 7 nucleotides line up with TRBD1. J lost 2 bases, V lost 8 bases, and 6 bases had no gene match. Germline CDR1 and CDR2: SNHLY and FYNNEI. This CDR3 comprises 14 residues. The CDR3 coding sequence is TGTGCCAGCGGAGACAGGGCACGCAATCAGCCCCAGCATTTT. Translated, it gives CASGDRARNQPQHF.

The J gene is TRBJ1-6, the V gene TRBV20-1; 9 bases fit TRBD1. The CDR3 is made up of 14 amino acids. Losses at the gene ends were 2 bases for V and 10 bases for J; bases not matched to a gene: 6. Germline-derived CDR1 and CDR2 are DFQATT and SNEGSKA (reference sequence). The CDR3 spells CSARKGQGNSPLHF. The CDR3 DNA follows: TGCAGTGCTAGAAAAGGACAGGGGAACTCACCCCTCCACTTT.

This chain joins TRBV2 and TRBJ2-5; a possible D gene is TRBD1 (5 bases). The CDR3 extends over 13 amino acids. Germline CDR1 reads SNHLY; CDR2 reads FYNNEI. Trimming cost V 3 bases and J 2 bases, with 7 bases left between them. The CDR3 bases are TGTGCCAGCAGTGACCCAGGGCAAGAGACCCAGTACTTC. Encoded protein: CASSDPGQETQYF.

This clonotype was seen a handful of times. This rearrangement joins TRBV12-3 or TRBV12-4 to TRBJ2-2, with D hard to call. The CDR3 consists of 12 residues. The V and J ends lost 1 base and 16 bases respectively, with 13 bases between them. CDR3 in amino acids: CASSLGESVSFF. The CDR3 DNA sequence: TGTGCCAGCAGTTTAGGGGAAAGCGTATCGTTTTTT.

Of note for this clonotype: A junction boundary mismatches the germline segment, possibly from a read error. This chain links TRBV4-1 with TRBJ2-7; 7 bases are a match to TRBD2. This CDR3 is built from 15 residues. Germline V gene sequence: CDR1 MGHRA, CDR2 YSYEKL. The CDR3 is CASSQGYSGLNEQYF. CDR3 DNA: TGCGCCAGCAGTCAAGGCTATAGCGGGTTAAACGAGCAGTACTTC.

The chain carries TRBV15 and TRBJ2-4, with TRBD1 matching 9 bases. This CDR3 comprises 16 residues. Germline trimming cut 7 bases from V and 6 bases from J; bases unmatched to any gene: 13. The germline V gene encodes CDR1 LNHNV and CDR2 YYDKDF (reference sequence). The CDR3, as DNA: TGTGCCACCACAACGGTCCGGGACAGGGTGCCAAACATTCAGTACTTC. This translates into CATTTVRDRVPNIQYF. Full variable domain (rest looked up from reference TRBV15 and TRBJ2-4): DAMVIQNPRYQVTQFGKPVTLSCSQTLNHNVMYWYQQKSSQAPKLLFHYYDKDFNNEADTPDNFQSRRPNTSFCFLDIRSPGLGDTAMYLCATTTVRDRVPNIQYFGAGTRLSVL.

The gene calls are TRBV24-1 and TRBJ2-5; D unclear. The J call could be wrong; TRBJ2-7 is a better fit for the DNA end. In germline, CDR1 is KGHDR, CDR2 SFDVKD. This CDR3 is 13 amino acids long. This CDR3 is CATERHGGYEQYF. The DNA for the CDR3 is TGTGCCACCGAACGACACGGTGGCTACGAGCAGTACTTC.

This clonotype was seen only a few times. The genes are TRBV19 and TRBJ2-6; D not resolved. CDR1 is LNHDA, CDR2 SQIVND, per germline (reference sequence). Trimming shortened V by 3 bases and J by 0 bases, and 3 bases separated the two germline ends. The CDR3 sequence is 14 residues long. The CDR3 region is CASSISSGANVLTF. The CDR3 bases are TGTGCCAGTAGTATTAGCTCTGGGGCCAACGTCCTGACTTTC.

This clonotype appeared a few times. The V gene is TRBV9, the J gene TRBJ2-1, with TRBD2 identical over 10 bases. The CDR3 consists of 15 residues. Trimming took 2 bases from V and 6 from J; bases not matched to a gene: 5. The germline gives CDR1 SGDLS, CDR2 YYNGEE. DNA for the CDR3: TGTGCCAGCAGCGTGGGGGGGACTAGCGTCAATGAGCAGTTCTTC. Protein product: CASSVGGTSVNEQFF.

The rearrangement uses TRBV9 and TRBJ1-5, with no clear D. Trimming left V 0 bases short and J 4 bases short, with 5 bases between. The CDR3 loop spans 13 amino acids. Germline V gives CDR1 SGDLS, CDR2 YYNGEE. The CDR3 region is CASSVGINQPQHF. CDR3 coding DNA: TGTGCCAGCAGCGTAGGGATTAATCAGCCCCAGCATTTT.

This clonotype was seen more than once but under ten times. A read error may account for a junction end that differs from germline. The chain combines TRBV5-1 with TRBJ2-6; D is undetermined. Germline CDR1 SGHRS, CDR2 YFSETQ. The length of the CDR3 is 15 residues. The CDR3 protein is CASSPGSPGANVLTF. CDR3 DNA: TGTGCCAGCAGTCCCGGGTCCCCTGGGGCCAACGTCCTGACTTTC.

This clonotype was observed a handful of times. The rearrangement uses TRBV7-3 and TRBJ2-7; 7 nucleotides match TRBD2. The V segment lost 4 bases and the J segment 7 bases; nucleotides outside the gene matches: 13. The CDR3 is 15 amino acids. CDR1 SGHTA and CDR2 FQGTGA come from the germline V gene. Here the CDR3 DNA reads TGTGCCAGCAGCTCTAAGGGAGGGCGGGGTGAGGAGCAGTACTTC. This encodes CASSSKGGRGEEQYF. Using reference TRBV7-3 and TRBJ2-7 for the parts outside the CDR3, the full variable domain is GAGVSQTPSNKVTEKGKYVELRCDPISGHTALYWYRQSLGQGPEFLIYFQGTGAADDSGLPNDRFFAVRPEGSVSTLKIQRTERGDSAVYLCASSSKGGRGEEQYFGPGTRLTVT.

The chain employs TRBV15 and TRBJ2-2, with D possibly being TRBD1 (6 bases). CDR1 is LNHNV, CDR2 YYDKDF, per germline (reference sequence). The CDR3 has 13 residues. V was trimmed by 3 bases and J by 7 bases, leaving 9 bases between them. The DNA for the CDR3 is TGTGCCACCAGCAGGTTACAGGGCGGGGAGCTGTTTTTT. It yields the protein CATSRLQGGELFF.

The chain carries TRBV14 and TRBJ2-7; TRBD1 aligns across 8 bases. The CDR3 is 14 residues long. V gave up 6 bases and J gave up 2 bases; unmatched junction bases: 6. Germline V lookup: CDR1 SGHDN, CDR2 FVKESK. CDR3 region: CASRVTGEAYEQYF. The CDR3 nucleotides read TGTGCCAGCAGAGTGACAGGGGAGGCCTACGAGCAGTACTTC.

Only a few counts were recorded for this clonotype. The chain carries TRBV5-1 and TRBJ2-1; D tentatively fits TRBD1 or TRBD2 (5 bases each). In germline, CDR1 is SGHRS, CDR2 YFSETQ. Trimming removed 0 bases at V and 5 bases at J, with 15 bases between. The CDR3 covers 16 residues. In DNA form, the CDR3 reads TGCGCCAGCAGCTTGGAGGCAGGGACCGTTAACAATGAGCAGTTCTTC. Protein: CASSLEAGTVNNEQFF.

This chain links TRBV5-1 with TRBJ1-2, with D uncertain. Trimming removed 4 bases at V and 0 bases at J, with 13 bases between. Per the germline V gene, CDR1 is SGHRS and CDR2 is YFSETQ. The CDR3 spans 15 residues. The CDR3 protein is CASSSHVLTNYGYTF. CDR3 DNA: TGCGCCAGCAGCAGCCATGTGCTCACTAACTATGGCTACACCTTC.

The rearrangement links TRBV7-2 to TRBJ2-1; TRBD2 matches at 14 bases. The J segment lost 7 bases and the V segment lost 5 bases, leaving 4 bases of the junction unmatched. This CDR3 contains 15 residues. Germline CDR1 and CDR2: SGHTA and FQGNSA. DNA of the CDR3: TGTGCCAGCAGCGGACTAGCGGGAGGAGGGAATGAGCAGTTCTTC. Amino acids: CASSGLAGGGNEQFF.

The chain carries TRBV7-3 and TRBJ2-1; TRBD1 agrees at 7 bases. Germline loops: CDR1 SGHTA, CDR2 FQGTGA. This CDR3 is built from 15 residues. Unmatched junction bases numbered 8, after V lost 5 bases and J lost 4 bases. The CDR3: CASSPRQGQYNEQFF. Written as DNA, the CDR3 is TGTGCCAGCAGCCCAAGACAGGGTCAATACAATGAGCAGTTCTTC.

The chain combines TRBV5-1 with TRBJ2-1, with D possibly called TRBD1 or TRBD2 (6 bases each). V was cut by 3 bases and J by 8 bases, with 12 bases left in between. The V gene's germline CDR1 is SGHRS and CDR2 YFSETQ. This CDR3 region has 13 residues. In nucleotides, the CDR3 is TGCGCCAGCAGCTATGGGGGGCAGGATGAGCAGTTCTTC. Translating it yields CASSYGGQDEQFF.

DNA of the CDR3: TGCGCCAGCAGCCAAGGTCAGCGGGGGTTCAACGAGCAGTACTTC. As protein: CASSQGQRGFNEQYF. The chain is built from TRBV4-1 and TRBJ2-7; 8 bases fit TRBD2. This CDR3 comprises 15 residues. J gave up 5 bases and V 1 base, and 7 bases lay outside the gene matches. The germline V gene has CDR1 MGHRA and CDR2 YSYEKL.

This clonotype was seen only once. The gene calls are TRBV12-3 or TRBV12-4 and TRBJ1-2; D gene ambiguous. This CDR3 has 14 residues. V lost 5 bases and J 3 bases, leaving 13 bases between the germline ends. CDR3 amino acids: CASSPFPPYYGYTF. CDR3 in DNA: TGTGCCAGCAGTCCATTCCCGCCTTACTATGGCTACACCTTC.

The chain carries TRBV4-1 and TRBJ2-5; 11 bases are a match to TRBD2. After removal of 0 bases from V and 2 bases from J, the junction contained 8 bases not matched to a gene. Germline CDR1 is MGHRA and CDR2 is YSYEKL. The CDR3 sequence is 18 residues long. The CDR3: CASSQETSGGLSQETQYF. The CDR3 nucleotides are TGCGCCAGCAGCCAAGAAACTAGCGGGGGCCTATCACAAGAGACCCAGTACTTC.

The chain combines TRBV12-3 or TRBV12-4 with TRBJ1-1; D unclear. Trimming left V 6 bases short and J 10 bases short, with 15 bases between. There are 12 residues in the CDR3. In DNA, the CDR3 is TGTGCCAGCAGCCCGACGGCCCATGGAGCTTTCTTT. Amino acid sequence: CASSPTAHGAFF.

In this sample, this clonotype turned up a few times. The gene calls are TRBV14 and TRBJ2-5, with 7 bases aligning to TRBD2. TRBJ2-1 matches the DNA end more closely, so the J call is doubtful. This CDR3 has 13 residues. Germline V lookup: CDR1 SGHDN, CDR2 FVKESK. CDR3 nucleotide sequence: TGTGCCAGCAGCCCATATAGCGGGAATGAGCAGTTCTTC. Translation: CASSPYSGNEQFF.

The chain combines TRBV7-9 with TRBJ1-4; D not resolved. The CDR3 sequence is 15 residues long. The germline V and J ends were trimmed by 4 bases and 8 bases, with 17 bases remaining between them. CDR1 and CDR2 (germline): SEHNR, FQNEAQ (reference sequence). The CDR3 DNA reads TGTGCCAGCAGCTACAATCTCGGGGTGGAGGAAAAACTGTTTTTT. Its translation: CASSYNLGVEEKLFF.

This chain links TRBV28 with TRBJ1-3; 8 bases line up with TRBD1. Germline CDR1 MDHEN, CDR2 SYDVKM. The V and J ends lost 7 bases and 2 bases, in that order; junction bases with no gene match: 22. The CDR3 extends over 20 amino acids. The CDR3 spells CASTPPPGQAFTATGNTIYF. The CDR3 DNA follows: TGTGCCAGCACTCCACCACCGGGACAGGCTTTTACTGCGACTGGAAACACCATATATTTT.